Listed here are 3 T cell receptor beta chains from one sample, sequenced in a study of CD8 T cells in ankylosing spondylitis. Each CDR3 protein gets one entry after TCRdb re-called the 5' RACE reads with MiXCR. The profile shows roughly 230,000 distinct CDR3 sequences, under 20% of them singletons. Sample: blood, either unsorted or a sorted T cell fraction (not recorded which). These receptors were taken from a male donor with ankylosing spondylitis or in good health (not recorded which).

The chain uses TRBV7-9 and TRBJ2-3; 10 bases fit TRBD2. J lost 13 bases, V lost 4 bases, and 14 bases had no gene match. CDR1 is SEHNR, CDR2 FQNEAQ, per germline (reference sequence). CDR3 size: 15 residues. The DNA of the CDR3 is TGTGCCAGCAGCTGGGGCGGGCTAGCGGGAGATCAAGAGTATTTT. As protein: CASSWGGLAGDQEYF.

In its sample, this clonotype was seen many times. J is TRBJ1-1 and V is TRBV12-3 or TRBV12-4; D is possibly TRBD1 (5 bases). Trimming stripped 5 bases from V and 4 bases from J, with 11 bases between. The CDR3 totals 13 residues. DNA of the CDR3: TGTGCCAGCAGTGCGACCGGGGGCACTGAAGCTTTCTTT. Amino acids: CASSATGGTEAFF.

V gene TRBV20-1 combines with J gene TRBJ2-1; D perhaps matches TRBD2 (5 bases). Germline CDR1 and CDR2: DFQATT and SNEGSKA (reference sequence). CDR3 length: 16 residues. V was pared by 0 bases and J by 2 bases, with 14 bases between. CDR3 in DNA: TGCAGTGCTAGAGATCTATTACCCGGGGCCTACAATGAGCAGTTCTTC. Protein sequence: CSARDLLPGAYNEQFF.